This record concerns one T cell receptor (beta chain) sequence. Some clones are missing from TCRdb's copy, which holds only in-frame ones; the method was immunoSEQ multiplex PCR. The profile covers tens of thousands of clones, with 90% to 95% appearing a single time and around 0.58% taken by the ten largest. V lost 5 bases and J lost 15; bases outside the gene matches: 11. Germline V gene sequence: CDR1 SEHNR, CDR2 FQNEAQ (reference sequence). This CDR3 spans 13 amino acids. This entry belongs to a study of T cell changes during pregnancy in multiple sclerosis. The receptor comes from a female donor with multiple sclerosis, enrolled in a pregnancy study. The sequenced sample was CD4+ T cells from peripheral blood mononuclear cells, obtained in the third trimester of pregnancy. The chain combines TRBV7-9 with TRBJ2-1; 9 bases align to TRBD2. The CDR3 DNA follows: TGTGCCAGCAGCACCCCGGGACTAGCTTTACCGTTCTTC. The encoded protein is CASSTPGLALPFF.